This TCR beta chain was found in a study of a mutant IDH1 vaccine in newly diagnosed glioma. In the study overall: Treated patients comprised around 60% males and approximately 38% females, mean age approximately 38 years. Before enrollment, the patients had been treated with radiotherapy alone, temozolomide alone, or both together. Most of them had received both.

The CDR3 is made up of 15 amino acids. Between the trimmed V and J ends, which lost 2 bases and 4 bases, there was a span of 15 bases. Germline V gene sequence: CDR1 MNHEY, CDR2 SVGAGI. Turning to this clone: Its specificity is not known.

Study-wide points: Patients mounted vaccine-induced immune responses in approximately 93% of cases. Apparently, pseudoprogression bore no relation to changes among the top peripheral T cell clonotypes.

Measured with immunoSEQ multiplex PCR; TCRdb has only the in-frame clones, and not every one. The table includes 30,000 to 35,000 clones, about 88% detected once. Specified time point: baseline, week 1 (first vaccination visit). Treatment in this sample: pre-vaccination baseline after standard-of-care therapy. This clonotype was obtained from a middle-aged woman with glioma. The chain is built from TRBV6-5 and TRBJ2-7, with D perhaps matching TRBD2 (5 bases). This specimen consisted of PBMCs, obtained from a glioma patient treated with radiotherapy, temozolomide or both. DNA of the CDR3: TGTGCCAGCAGTTACGGACGTAGGAGGCTTTACGAGCAGTACTTC. This gives the protein CASSYGRRRLYEQYF.